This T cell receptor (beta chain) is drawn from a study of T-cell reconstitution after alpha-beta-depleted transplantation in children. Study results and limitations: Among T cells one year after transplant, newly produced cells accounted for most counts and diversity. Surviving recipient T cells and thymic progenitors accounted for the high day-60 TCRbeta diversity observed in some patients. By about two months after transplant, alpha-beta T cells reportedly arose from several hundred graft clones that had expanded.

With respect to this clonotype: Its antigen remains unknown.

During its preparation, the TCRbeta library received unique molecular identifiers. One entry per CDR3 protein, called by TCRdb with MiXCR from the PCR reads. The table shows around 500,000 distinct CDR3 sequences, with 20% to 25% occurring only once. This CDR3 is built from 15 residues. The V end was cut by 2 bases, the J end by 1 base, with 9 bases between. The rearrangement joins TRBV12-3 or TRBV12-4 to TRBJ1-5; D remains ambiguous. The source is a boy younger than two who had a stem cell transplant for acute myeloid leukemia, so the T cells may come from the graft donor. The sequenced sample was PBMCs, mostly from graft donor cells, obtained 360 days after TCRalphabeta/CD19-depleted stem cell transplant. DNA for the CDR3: TGTGCCAGCAGTTTAATGGGATGGAGCAATCAGCCCCAGCATTTT. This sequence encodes CASSLMGWSNQPQHF.